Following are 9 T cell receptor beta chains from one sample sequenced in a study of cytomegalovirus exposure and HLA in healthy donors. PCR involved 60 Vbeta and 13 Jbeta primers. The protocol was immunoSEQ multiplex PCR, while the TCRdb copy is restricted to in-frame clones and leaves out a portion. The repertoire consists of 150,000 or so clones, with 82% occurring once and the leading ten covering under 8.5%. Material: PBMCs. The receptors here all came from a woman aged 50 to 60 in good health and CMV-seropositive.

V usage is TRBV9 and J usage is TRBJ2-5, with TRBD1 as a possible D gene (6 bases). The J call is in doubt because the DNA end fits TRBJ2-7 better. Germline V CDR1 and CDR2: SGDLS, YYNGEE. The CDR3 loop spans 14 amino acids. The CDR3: CASSVGPDSYEQYF. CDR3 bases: TGTGCCAGCAGCGTAGGCCCGGACAGCTACGAGCAGTACTTC.

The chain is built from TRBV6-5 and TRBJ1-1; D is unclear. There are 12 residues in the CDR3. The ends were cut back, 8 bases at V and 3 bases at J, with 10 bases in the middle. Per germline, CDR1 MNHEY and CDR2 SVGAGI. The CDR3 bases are TGTGCCAGCTTCGCCACGGACACTGAAGCTTTCTTT. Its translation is CASFATDTEAFF.

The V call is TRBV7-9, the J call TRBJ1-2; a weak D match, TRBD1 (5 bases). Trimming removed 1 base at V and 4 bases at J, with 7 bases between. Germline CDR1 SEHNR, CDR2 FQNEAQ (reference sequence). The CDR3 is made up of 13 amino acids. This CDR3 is CASSLVGGYGYTF. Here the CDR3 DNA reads TGTGCCAGCAGCTTAGTGGGGGGCTATGGCTACACCTTC. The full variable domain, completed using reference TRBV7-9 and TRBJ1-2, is DTGVSQNPRHKITKRGQNVTFRCDPISEHNRLYWYRQTLGQGPEFLTYFQNEAQLEKSRLLSDRFSAERPKGSFSTLEIQRTEQGDSAMYLCASSLVGGYGYTFGSGTRLTVV.

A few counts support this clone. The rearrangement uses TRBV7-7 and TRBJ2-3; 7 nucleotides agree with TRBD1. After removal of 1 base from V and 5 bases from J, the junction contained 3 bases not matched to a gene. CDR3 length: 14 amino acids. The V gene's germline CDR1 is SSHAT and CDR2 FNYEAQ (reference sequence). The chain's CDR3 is CASSLGTGLDTQYF. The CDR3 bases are TGTGCCAGCAGCTTAGGGACAGGATTAGATACGCAGTATTTT.

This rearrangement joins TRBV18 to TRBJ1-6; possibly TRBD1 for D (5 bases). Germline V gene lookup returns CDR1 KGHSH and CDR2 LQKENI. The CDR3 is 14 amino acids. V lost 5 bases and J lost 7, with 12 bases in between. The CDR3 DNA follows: TGTGCCAGCTCAATCACAGGTTCAAATTCACCCCTCCACTTT. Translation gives CASSITGSNSPLHF. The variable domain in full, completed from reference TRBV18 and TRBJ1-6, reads NAGVMQNPRHLVRRRGQEARLRCSPMKGHSHVYWYRQLPEEGLKFMVYLQKENIIDESGMPKERFSAEFPKEGPSILRIQQVVRGDSAAYFCASSITGSNSPLHFGNGTRLTVT.

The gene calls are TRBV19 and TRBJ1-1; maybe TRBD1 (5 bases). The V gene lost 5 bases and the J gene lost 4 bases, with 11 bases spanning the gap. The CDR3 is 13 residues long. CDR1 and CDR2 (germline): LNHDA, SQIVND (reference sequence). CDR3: CASSEVGGTEAFF. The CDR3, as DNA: TGTGCCAGTAGTGAAGTCGGGGGCACTGAAGCTTTCTTT.

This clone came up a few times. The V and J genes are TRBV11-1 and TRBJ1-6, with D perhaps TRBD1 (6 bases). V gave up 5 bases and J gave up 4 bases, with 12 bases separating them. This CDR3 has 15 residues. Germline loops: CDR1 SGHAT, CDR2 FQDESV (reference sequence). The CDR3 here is CASSLQGDYNSPLHF. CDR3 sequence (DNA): TGTGCCAGCAGCCTACAGGGAGATTATAATTCACCCCTCCACTTT.

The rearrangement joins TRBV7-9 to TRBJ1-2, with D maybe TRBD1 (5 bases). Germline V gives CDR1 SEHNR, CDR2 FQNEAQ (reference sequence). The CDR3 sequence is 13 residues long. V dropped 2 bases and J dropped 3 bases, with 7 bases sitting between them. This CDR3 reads CASSLTGDYGYTF. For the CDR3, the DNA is TGTGCCAGCAGCTTAACAGGAGACTATGGCTACACCTTC.

The DNA of the CDR3 is TGTGCCAGCAGCTTCTATGTTCAAACTGGCACAGATACGCAGTATTTT. This sequence encodes CASSFYVQTGTDTQYF. The J gene is TRBJ2-3, the V gene TRBV7-2; D is unresolved. The CDR3 length is 16 residues. Trimming pared 3 bases from V and 1 base from J, leaving 14 bases between. Germline lookup yields CDR1 SGHTA and CDR2 FQGNSA. Filled out from reference TRBV7-2 and TRBJ2-3, the complete variable domain reads GAGVSQSPSNKVTEKGKDVELRCDPISGHTALYWYRQSLGQGLEFLIYFQGNSAPDKSGLPSDRFSAERTGGSVSTLTIQRTQQEDSAVYLCASSFYVQTGTDTQYFGPGTRLTVL.